The 18 T cell receptor beta chains reported below all come from one sample, sequenced in a study of blood T cell repertoires in COVID-19. Generated by immunoSEQ multiplex PCR, the TCRdb table keeps only in-frame clones and is missing some. The sample holds over 600,000 clones; 85% to 90% are singletons and the top ten take over 0.2%. The sample comprised peripheral blood. Receptor source: a woman between 18 and 29 years old with acute or convalescent COVID-19.

The J gene is TRBJ2-7, the V gene TRBV7-8; D perhaps matches TRBD1 (6 bases). The ends were cut back, 5 bases at V and 3 bases at J, with 11 bases in the middle. This CDR3 region has 13 residues. CDR1 SGHVS and CDR2 FQNEAQ come from the germline V gene. This CDR3 reads CASSTRDNYEQYF. CDR3 sequence (DNA): TGTGCCAGCAGCACCCGGGACAACTACGAGCAGTACTTC. Filled out from reference TRBV7-8 and TRBJ2-7, the complete variable domain reads GAGVSQSPRYKVAKRGQDVALRCDPISGHVSLFWYQQALGQGPEFLTYFQNEAQLDKSGLPSDRFFAERPEGSVSTLKIQRTQQEDSAVYLCASSTRDNYEQYFGPGTRLTVT.

This clone was detected only once. The rearrangement uses TRBV4-1 and TRBJ1-5; D unresolved. V gave up 1 base and J gave up 3 bases, with 10 bases separating them. There are 15 residues in the CDR3. The germline CDR1 and CDR2 sequences are MGHRA and YSYEKL. As DNA, the CDR3 is TGCGCCAGCAGCCAAGTCTACAGCTCCAATCAGCCCCAGCATTTT. Translation gives CASSQVYSSNQPQHF.

The chain has TRBV28 and TRBJ2-7; possibly TRBD1 for D (5 bases). Trimming took off 7 bases at V and 3 bases at J, with 13 bases between the two ends. The germline V gene encodes CDR1 MDHEN and CDR2 SYDVKM. The CDR3 is 13 residues long. Here the CDR3 reads CASNPPGRYEQYF. The CDR3 DNA is TGTGCCAGCAACCCCCCAGGGCGCTACGAGCAGTACTTC.

The chain recombines TRBV5-4 with TRBJ2-7; TRBD2 might be the D (6 bases). The CDR3 sequence is 15 residues long. CDR1 and CDR2 from the germline V gene are SGHNT and YYREEE (reference sequence). V shed 4 bases and J shed 4 bases, with 18 bases lying between them. The CDR3 is CASSPGPGVEYEQYF. The CDR3 DNA reads as TGTGCCAGCAGCCCAGGTCCGGGGGTAGAATACGAGCAGTACTTC.

This clone has just one count. The chain carries TRBV27 and TRBJ1-1, with D perhaps TRBD1 (5 bases). Germline CDR1 is MNHEY and CDR2 is SMNVEV (reference sequence). The germline V and J ends were trimmed by 8 bases and 4 bases, with 14 bases remaining between them. This CDR3 is 13 amino acids long. The CDR3 DNA is TGTGCCAGCCACCGGGGGGGAACCACTGAAGCTTTCTTT. Amino acid sequence: CASHRGGTTEAFF.

The gene calls are TRBV6-5 and TRBJ2-1; D may be TRBD2 (6 bases). Trimming took off 6 bases at V and 9 bases at J, with 12 bases between the two ends. The germline V gene encodes CDR1 MNHEY and CDR2 SVGAGI. The CDR3 is 12 residues long. CDR3 region: CASSHGGVEQFF. CDR3 nucleotides: TGTGCCAGCAGCCACGGAGGGGTTGAGCAGTTCTTC.

The J gene is TRBJ2-7, the V gene TRBV11-3; tentatively, D is TRBD1 (5 bases). The germline gives CDR1 SGHNT, CDR2 YENEEA. CDR3 length: 14 residues. The V end lost 1 base, the J end lost 4 bases, and 11 bases lay between the germline ends. The CDR3 reads CASSLGTSDYEQYF. The CDR3 DNA is TGTGCCAGCAGCTTAGGGACATCCGATTACGAGCAGTACTTC.

The chain is built from TRBV28 and TRBJ1-5; D gene ambiguous. V was cut by 4 bases and J by 10 bases, with 17 bases left in between. CDR3 length equals 14 residues. Per the germline V gene, CDR1 is MDHEN and CDR2 is SYDVKM. The CDR3 reads CASSSRWAITPQHF. CDR3 in DNA: TGTGCCAGCAGTTCCAGATGGGCGATCACTCCCCAGCATTTT.

This chain joins TRBV27 and TRBJ1-6; D is possibly TRBD1 (6 bases). This CDR3 is 15 amino acids long. The germline V gene has CDR1 MNHEY and CDR2 SMNVEV (reference sequence). The V end was cut by 6 bases, the J end by 6 bases, with 15 bases between. The CDR3 DNA is TGTGCCAGCAGGCCACAGGGTATTTTTAATTCACCCCTCCACTTT. Translated: CASRPQGIFNSPLHF.

The gene calls are TRBV6-5 and TRBJ2-7; TRBD1 matches 9 bases. CDR1 is MNHEY, CDR2 SVGAGI, per germline. The CDR3 runs to 14 residues. After removal of 7 bases from V and 3 bases from J, the junction contained 7 bases not matched to a gene. CDR3 DNA sequence: TGTGCCAGCAAATCACAGGGACAGGGCTACGAGCAGTACTTC. Its translation is CASKSQGQGYEQYF.

This chain links TRBV19 with TRBJ1-2, with 9 bases identical to TRBD1. This CDR3 spans 13 amino acids. Germline assignment: CDR1 LNHDA and CDR2 SQIVND (reference sequence). The V and J ends lost 5 bases and 6 bases, in that order; junction bases with no gene match: 4. CDR3 sequence: CASSPGTGHGYTF. CDR3 sequence (DNA): TGTGCCAGTAGTCCTGGGACAGGGCATGGCTACACCTTC. Variable domain in full (rest from reference TRBV19 and TRBJ1-2): DGGITQSPKYLFRKEGQNVTLSCEQNLNHDAMYWYRQDPGQGLRLIYYSQIVNDFQKGDIAEGYSVSREKKESFPLTVTSAQKNPTAFYLCASSPGTGHGYTFGSGTRLTVV.

The chain uses TRBV5-1 and TRBJ1-2; the D is unclear. The CDR3 totals 15 residues. Germline V CDR1 and CDR2: SGHRS, YFSETQ. Between the trimmed V and J ends, which lost 4 bases and 6 bases, there was a span of 19 bases. The CDR3, as DNA: TGCGCCAGCAGCCCCGACGGTCAGGTCTGGGATGGCTACACCTTC. Its translation: CASSPDGQVWDGYTF.

This chain links TRBV7-2 with TRBJ2-1; D not resolved. Germline CDR1 SGHTA, CDR2 FQGNSA. This CDR3 has 13 residues. The V end lost 3 bases, the J end lost 9 bases, and 12 bases lay between the germline ends. CDR3 loop: CASSLRLPLEQFF. CDR3 sequence (DNA): TGTGCCAGCAGCTTGAGACTCCCGCTTGAGCAGTTCTTC.

This clone was recorded once. The chain couples TRBV2 to TRBJ2-7, with TRBD2 matching 7 bases. The CDR3 is made up of 17 amino acids. Looked up from germline, CDR1 is SNHLY and CDR2 is FYNNEI. V was pared by 8 bases and J by 1 base, with 17 bases of the junction left unmatched. CDR3 in amino acids: CASLVASAQRGSYEQYF. The CDR3 region has the DNA TGTGCCAGCCTCGTGGCTTCTGCCCAGCGGGGTTCCTACGAGCAGTACTTC.

The chain employs TRBV4-3 and TRBJ1-1; D uncertain. V dropped 1 base and J dropped 7 bases, with 10 bases sitting between them. This CDR3 has 13 amino acids. The V gene's germline CDR1 is LGHNA and CDR2 YSLEER. In DNA, the CDR3 is TGCGCCAGCAGCCAAGGTAGTACGTTTGAAGCTTTCTTT. This sequence encodes CASSQGSTFEAFF.

The genes are TRBV6-2 or TRBV6-3 and TRBJ1-6; D might be TRBD1 (5 bases). The germline gives CDR1 MNHEY, CDR2 SVGEGT. CDR3 length equals 17 residues. Trimming took off 9 bases at V and 0 bases at J, with 18 bases between the two ends. The CDR3 loop reads CASCPDTGSSYNSPLHF. CDR3 bases: TGTGCCAGTTGCCCTGATACAGGAAGCTCCTATAATTCACCCCTCCACTTT.

V usage is TRBV9 and J usage is TRBJ1-2; a possible D gene is TRBD1 (5 bases). This CDR3 is 15 amino acids long. V was pared by 6 bases and J by 0 bases, with 15 bases between. Per germline, CDR1 SGDLS and CDR2 YYNGEE. The CDR3 loop is CASNGLGLTNYGYTF. The CDR3 DNA reads TGTGCCAGCAATGGCTTGGGACTGACTAACTATGGCTACACCTTC. Full variable domain (missing parts from reference TRBV9 and TRBJ1-2): DSGVTQTPKHLITATGQRVTLRCSPRSGDLSVYWYQQSLDQGLQFLIQYYNGEERAKGNILERFSAQQFPDLHSELNLSSLELGDSALYFCASNGLGLTNYGYTFGSGTRLTVV.

The chain links TRBV2 to TRBJ2-5, with a possible D match to TRBD2 (6 bases). The CDR3 loop spans 13 amino acids. Per germline, CDR1 SNHLY and CDR2 FYNNEI. Trimming pared 5 bases from V and 2 bases from J, leaving 9 bases between. The CDR3 protein is CASSPTSQETQYF. The CDR3 coding sequence is TGTGCCAGCAGTCCGACTAGTCAAGAGACCCAGTACTTC.